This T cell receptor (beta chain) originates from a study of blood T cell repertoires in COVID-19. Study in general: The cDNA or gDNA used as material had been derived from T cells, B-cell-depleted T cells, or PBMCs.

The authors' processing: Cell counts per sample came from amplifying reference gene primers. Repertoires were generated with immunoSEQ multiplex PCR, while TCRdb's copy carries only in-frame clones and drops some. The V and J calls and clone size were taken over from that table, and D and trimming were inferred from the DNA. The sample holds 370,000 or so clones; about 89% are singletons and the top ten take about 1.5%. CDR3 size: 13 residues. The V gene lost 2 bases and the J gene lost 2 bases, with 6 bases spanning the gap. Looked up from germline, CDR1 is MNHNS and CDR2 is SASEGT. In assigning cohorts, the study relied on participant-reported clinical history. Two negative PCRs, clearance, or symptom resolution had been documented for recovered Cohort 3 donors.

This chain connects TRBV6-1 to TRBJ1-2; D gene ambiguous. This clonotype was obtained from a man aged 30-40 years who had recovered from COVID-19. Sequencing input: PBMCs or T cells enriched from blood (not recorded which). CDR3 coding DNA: TGTGCCAGCAGTGAAAAACAGAACTATGGCTACACCTTC. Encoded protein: CASSEKQNYGYTF.